This T cell receptor (beta chain) was found in a study of blood T cell repertoires in COVID-19. Study details: Samples of COVID-19 (acute and convalescent) were obtained from the United States, Italy and Spain. PBMCs, B-cell-depleted T cells, or T cells provided the cDNA or gDNA that made up the material.

Germline CDR1 and CDR2: MDHEN and SYDVKM. This CDR3 has 13 amino acids. The V end lost 2 bases, the J end lost 3 bases, and 7 bases lay between the germline ends. As handled by the study authors: It was from reference gene primer amplification that nucleated cell counts were estimated. Sequencing was performed with immunoSEQ multiplex PCR; in TCRdb, only in-frame clones are kept and a portion is missing. D and trimming come from the DNA, and the V and J calls and clone size come from that table. The sample has about 80,000 clones, around nine tenths seen once. This TCR derives from a woman aged 80 or over with active or convalescent COVID-19. V is TRBV28 and J is TRBJ1-2; TRBD1 is a possible D gene (5 bases). Material for sequencing was peripheral blood. The CDR3 coding sequence is TGTGCCAGCAGTTTAGACAGCTACTATGGCTACACCTTC. The encoded protein is CASSLDSYYGYTF.